The rows below give T cell receptor beta chains drawn from one sample of a study of Ad26.COV2.S vaccination and SARS-CoV-2 variants. Generated by immunoSEQ multiplex PCR, the TCRdb table keeps only in-frame clones and is missing some. The profile shows about 420,000 clones, roughly 90% of them singletons. The starting material was peripheral blood, obtained in a trial of Ad26.COV2.S vaccine versus placebo. All receptors derive from a person between 18 and 65 years old who received the Ad26.COV2.S COVID-19 vaccine or a placebo. Both conserved end residues are part of each CDR3. The order of the fields is clone size, J gene, V gene, D gene, CDR3 DNA, CDR3 protein. D genes are given only for firm matches. Where a row states a size, it is once, few, many or the class of an expanded clone; other rows omit it.

size: .; J: TRBJ2-3; V: TRBV19; D: TRBD2; DNA: TGTGCCAGTAGTCGACGGGGGGAGAGCACAGATACGCAGTATTTT; CDR3: CASSRRGESTDTQYF
size: .; J: TRBJ2-5; V: TRBV6-2/TRBV6-3; D: .; DNA: TGTGCCAGCAGTTACGAAAAGCGCCAAGGAAAAGAGACCCAGTACTTC; CDR3: CASSYEKRQGKETQYF
size: .; J: TRBJ1-5; V: TRBV28; D: .; DNA: TGTGCCAGCAGTTTACCCATGTCCAATCAGCCCCAGCATTTT; CDR3: CASSLPMSNQPQHF
size: .; J: TRBJ1-4; V: TRBV25-1; D: TRBD1; DNA: TGTGCCAGCAGTGACCTAACAGGGGGTAATGAAAAACTGTTTTTT; CDR3: CASSDLTGGNEKLFF
size: .; J: TRBJ1-6; V: TRBV5-1; D: TRBD1; DNA: TGCGCCAGCAGCTTGGAAGGGGGCGGGTATTCACCCCTCCACTTT; CDR3: CASSLEGGGYSPLHF
size: .; J: TRBJ2-2; V: TRBV7-3; D: .; DNA: TGTGCCAGCAGCCTGATACAGGGTGCGAACACCGGGGAGCTGTTTTTT; CDR3: CASSLIQGANTGELFF
size: few; J: TRBJ2-7; V: TRBV11-2; D: .; DNA: TGTGCCAGCAGCTTAGACTCTGGAGGGTTACCCTACGAGCAGTACTTC; CDR3: CASSLDSGGLPYEQYF
size: .; J: TRBJ2-2; V: TRBV19; D: .; DNA: TGTGCCAGTAGGGGCACCCCGGGCGGGACCGGGGAGCTGTTTTTT; CDR3: CASRGTPGGTGELFF
size: .; J: TRBJ2-1; V: TRBV7-2; D: TRBD2; DNA: TGTGCCAGCACTATGCGGGGGAGTTACAATGAGCAGTTCTTC; CDR3: CASTMRGSYNEQFF
size: .; J: TRBJ1-2; V: TRBV7-9; D: .; DNA: TGTGCCAGCAGCTTAGCTGTAGCTAACTATGGCTACACCTTC; CDR3: CASSLAVANYGYTF
size: .; J: TRBJ2-3; V: TRBV6-2/TRBV6-3; D: .; DNA: TGTGCCAGCAGTTATTCAGGACAGTTCCCAGATACGCAGTATTTT; CDR3: CASSYSGQFPDTQYF
size: .; J: TRBJ2-7; V: TRBV10-2; D: .; DNA: TGCGCCAGCAGTGAGGGCGCGGCGCAGTACTTC; CDR3: CASSEGAAQYF
size: .; J: TRBJ2-6; V: TRBV12-3/TRBV12-4; D: .; DNA: TGTGCCAGCAGACGTGCTGGGGCCAACGTCCTGACTTTC; CDR3: CASRRAGANVLTF
size: .; J: TRBJ2-7; V: TRBV30; D: TRBD1; DNA: TGTGCCTGGAGTTTTGGGACAGGTAACGAGCAGTACTTC; CDR3: CAWSFGTGNEQYF
size: .; J: TRBJ2-2; V: TRBV4-1; D: .; DNA: TGCGCCAGCAGCCAAGTAGTGAACGCCGGGGAGCTGTTTTTT; CDR3: CASSQVVNAGELFF
size: few; J: TRBJ1-2; V: TRBV19; D: .; DNA: TGTGCCAGGGGAACCACGATGCTCTATGGCTACACCTTC; CDR3: CARGTTMLYGYTF
size: few; J: TRBJ2-1; V: TRBV6-6; D: .; DNA: TGTGCCAGCAGTTACTCGAGTCAGGAGGGGACCAATGAGCAGTTCTTC; CDR3: CASSYSSQEGTNEQFF
size: .; J: TRBJ1-5; V: TRBV2; D: TRBD1; DNA: TGTGCCAGCACCAAGCAGGGACAGCGCAATCAGCCCCAGCATTTT; CDR3: CASTKQGQRNQPQHF
size: .; J: TRBJ1-1; V: TRBV5-1; D: .; DNA: TGCGCCAGCAGCTTGGATCTCCAGGTGAACACTGAAGCTTTCTTT; CDR3: CASSLDLQVNTEAFF
size: .; J: TRBJ1-3; V: TRBV5-1; D: .; DNA: TGCGCCAGCAGCCCTCTCGACACCAACTCTGGAAACACCATATATTTT; CDR3: CASSPLDTNSGNTIYF
size: .; J: TRBJ1-5; V: TRBV19; D: .; DNA: TGTGCCAGTACTTATAGCAATCAGCCCCAGCATTTT; CDR3: CASTYSNQPQHF
size: .; J: TRBJ2-5; V: TRBV29-1; D: TRBD1; DNA: TGCAGCGTCACGGGACAGGGGGGCCAAGAGACCCAGTACTTC; CDR3: CSVTGQGGQETQYF
size: .; J: TRBJ2-5; V: TRBV19; D: .; DNA: TGTGCCAGTAGTATCCCACAGGGCGGCCCGAATTACCAAGAGACCCAGTACTTC; CDR3: CASSIPQGGPNYQETQYF
size: .; J: TRBJ2-5; V: TRBV6-1; D: .; DNA: TGTGCCAGCAGTGAAGGGGCTACTCAGTACCAAGAGACCCAGTACTTC; CDR3: CASSEGATQYQETQYF
size: .; J: TRBJ1-3; V: TRBV4-3; D: .; DNA: TGCGCCAGCAGCCAAGAAGAGGGGAGAGCTGGAAACACCATATATTTT; CDR3: CASSQEEGRAGNTIYF
size: .; J: TRBJ1-6; V: TRBV2; D: TRBD1; DNA: TGTGCCAGCAGTGAATTTACAGGGGATTCACCCCTCCACTTT; CDR3: CASSEFTGDSPLHF
size: .; J: TRBJ2-5; V: TRBV7-3; D: .; DNA: TGTGCCAGCGGGCCCGGGCGTCGGCTGGGAGAGACCCAGTACTTC; CDR3: CASGPGRRLGETQYF
size: .; J: TRBJ2-1; V: TRBV10-2; D: TRBD1; DNA: TGCGCCAGCAGGGGACAGTCATTAACCTACAATGAGCAGTTCTTC; CDR3: CASRGQSLTYNEQFF
size: .; J: TRBJ2-5; V: TRBV21-1; D: .; DNA: TGTGCCAGCAGCAGGAGACTAGCGGGGCCATCGGAGACCCAGTACTTC; CDR3: CASSRRLAGPSETQYF
size: .; J: TRBJ2-3; V: TRBV6-5; D: TRBD2; DNA: TGTGCCAGCAGGCCTCTTGGGACTATCTCAGATACGCAGTATTTT; CDR3: CASRPLGTISDTQYF
size: few; J: TRBJ2-7; V: TRBV7-9; D: .; DNA: TGTGCCAGCAGCTTATCTTTCAGCTACGAGCAGTACTTC; CDR3: CASSLSFSYEQYF
size: .; J: TRBJ2-5; V: TRBV27; D: TRBD2; DNA: TGTGCCAGCAGTCCAGTTAGCGGGGGGGGCCAAGAGACCCAGTACTTC; CDR3: CASSPVSGGGQETQYF
size: .; J: TRBJ2-5; V: TRBV5-4; D: .; DNA: TGTGCCAGCAGCTTGGGTTCGCGAGGGGAGACCCAGTACTTC; CDR3: CASSLGSRGETQYF
size: .; J: TRBJ2-5; V: TRBV7-6; D: .; DNA: TGTGCCAGCAGCTTAGGGGGCGGGACCCAGTACTTC; CDR3: CASSLGGGTQYF
size: .; J: TRBJ2-5; V: TRBV9; D: .; DNA: TGTGCCAGCAGCATAGACAGGGGAGGGTTGGAGACCCAGTACTTC; CDR3: CASSIDRGGLETQYF
size: once; J: TRBJ1-6; V: TRBV21-1; D: .; DNA: TGTGCCAGCAGTGGACGAAGCTCCTATAATTCACCCCTCCACTTT; CDR3: CASSGRSSYNSPLHF
size: .; J: TRBJ2-7; V: TRBV4-3; D: TRBD2; DNA: TGCGCCAGCAGCCAAGTGGCTAGCGGGCAGTTCTACGAGCAGTACTTC; CDR3: CASSQVASGQFYEQYF
size: .; J: TRBJ2-1; V: TRBV28; D: TRBD2; DNA: TGTGCCAGCAGTTTGTCTAGCGGGGATGAGCAGTTCTTC; CDR3: CASSLSSGDEQFF
size: .; J: TRBJ2-3; V: TRBV13; D: .; DNA: TGTGCCAGCAGCCCCGAAGGGGCGAGGTCAGATACGCAGTATTTT; CDR3: CASSPEGARSDTQYF
size: .; J: TRBJ2-1; V: TRBV3-1/TRBV3-2; D: TRBD2; DNA: TGTGCCAGCAGCCAAAGGACTAGAGGTGAGCAGTTCTTC; CDR3: CASSQRTRGEQFF
size: .; J: TRBJ2-2; V: TRBV7-2; D: .; DNA: TGTGCCAGCAGCTTAGTGCGCGAACCCGGGACCACGGGCGGGGAGCTGTTTTTT; CDR3: CASSLVREPGTTGGELFF
size: .; J: TRBJ1-1; V: TRBV10-3; D: .; DNA: TGTGCCATCAGTGAGTCGAGAAGGGGCCACACTGAAGCTTTCTTT; CDR3: CAISESRRGHTEAFF
size: .; J: TRBJ1-1; V: TRBV9; D: TRBD1; DNA: TGTGCCAGCAGCATGCTGGGACAGGGTGAAGCTTTCTTT; CDR3: CASSMLGQGEAFF
size: .; J: TRBJ2-5; V: TRBV5-1; D: .; DNA: TGCGCCAGCAGCTTGCAACCGGGAGAGAAGACCCAGTACTTC; CDR3: CASSLQPGEKTQYF
size: .; J: TRBJ2-7; V: TRBV7-3; D: .; DNA: TGTGCCAGCAGCTTAGGGACGGGATACTCCTACGAGCAGTACTTC; CDR3: CASSLGTGYSYEQYF
size: .; J: TRBJ1-2; V: TRBV11-2; D: .; DNA: TGTGCCAGCAGAAAGGATGGCTATGGCTACACCTTC; CDR3: CASRKDGYGYTF
size: .; J: TRBJ1-5; V: TRBV4-2; D: .; DNA: TGTGCCAGCAGCCAAGTGCAGGGAGGACAGCCCCAGCATTTT; CDR3: CASSQVQGGQPQHF